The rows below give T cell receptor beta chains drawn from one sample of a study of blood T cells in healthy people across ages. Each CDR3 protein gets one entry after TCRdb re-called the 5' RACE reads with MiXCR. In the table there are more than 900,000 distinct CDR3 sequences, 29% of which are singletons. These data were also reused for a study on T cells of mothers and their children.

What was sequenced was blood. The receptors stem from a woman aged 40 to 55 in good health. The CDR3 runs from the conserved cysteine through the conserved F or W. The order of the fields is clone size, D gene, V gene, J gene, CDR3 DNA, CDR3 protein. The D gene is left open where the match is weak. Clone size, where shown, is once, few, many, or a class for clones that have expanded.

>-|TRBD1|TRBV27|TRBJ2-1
TGTGCCAGCAGTTTGCGGGACAGGGGTCAACCAGAGCAGTTCTTC
CASSLRDRGQPEQFF
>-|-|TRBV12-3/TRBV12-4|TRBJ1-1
TGTGCCAGCACTCTACAGGGTACGGGCGCTGAAGCTTTCTTT
CASTLQGTGAEAFF
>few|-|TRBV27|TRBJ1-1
TGTGCCAGCAGCCAAGGGGGTTACACTGAAGCTTTCTTT
CASSQGGYTEAFF
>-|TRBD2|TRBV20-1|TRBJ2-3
TGCAGTGCTTCGACTAGCGGGGGGGCGATGACTACGCAGTATTTT
CSASTSGGAMTTQYF
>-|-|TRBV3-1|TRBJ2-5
TGTGCCAGCAGCCAAGGGCTAGTCCGCGAGACCCAGTACTTC
CASSQGLVRETQYF
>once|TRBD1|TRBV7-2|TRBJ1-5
TGTGCCAGCAGCTCGGACAGGGGTCGGAGTCAGCCCCAGCATTTT
CASSSDRGRSQPQHF
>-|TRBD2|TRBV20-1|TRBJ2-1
TGCAGTGCTAGCCCGGGACTAGCGGGGTACAATGAGCAGTTCTTC
CSASPGLAGYNEQFF
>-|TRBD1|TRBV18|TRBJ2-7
TGTGCCAGCTCGGGGCAGGGGGAATACGAGCAGTACTTC
CASSGQGEYEQYF
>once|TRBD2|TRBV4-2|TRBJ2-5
TGTGCCAGCAGCCAAGATCTGCGCGGGGGGGCCGGAGAGACCCAGTACTTC
CASSQDLRGGAGETQYF
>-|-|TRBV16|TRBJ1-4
TGTGCCAGCAGCCAATCGACGGCTATTCGTGAAAAACTGTTTTTT
CASSQSTAIREKLFF
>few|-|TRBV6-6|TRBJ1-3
TGTGCCAGCAGTTACGGCGGGGTCTCTGGAAACACCATATATTTT
CASSYGGVSGNTIYF
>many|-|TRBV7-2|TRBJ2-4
TGTGCCAGCAGGGAAGGAGGGAGTAAAAACATTCAGTACTTC
CASREGGSKNIQYF
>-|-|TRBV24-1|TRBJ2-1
TGTGCCACCAGTGATTCGTACCGTGAGTGGTTCTTC
CATSDSYREWFF
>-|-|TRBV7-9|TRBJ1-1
TGTGCCAGCAGCTCGCACTTACAGAATACGAACACTGAAGCTTTCTTT
CASSSHLQNTNTEAFF